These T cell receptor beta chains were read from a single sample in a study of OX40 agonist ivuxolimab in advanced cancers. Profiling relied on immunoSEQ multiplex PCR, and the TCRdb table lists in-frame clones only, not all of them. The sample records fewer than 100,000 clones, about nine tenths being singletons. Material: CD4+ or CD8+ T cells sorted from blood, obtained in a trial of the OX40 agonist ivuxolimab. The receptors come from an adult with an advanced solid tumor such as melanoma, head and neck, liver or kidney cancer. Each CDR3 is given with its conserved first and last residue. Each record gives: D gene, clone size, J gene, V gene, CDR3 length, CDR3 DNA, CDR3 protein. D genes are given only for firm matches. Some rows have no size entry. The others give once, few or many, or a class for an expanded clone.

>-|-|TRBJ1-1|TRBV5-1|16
TGCGCCAGCAGCTTGCTCGGACGGTTCTCGGACACTGAAGCTTTCTTT
CASSLLGRFSDTEAFF
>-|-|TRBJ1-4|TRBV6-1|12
TGTGCCAGCTGGGGGAGTTCGGCGAAACTGTTTTTT
CASWGSSAKLFF
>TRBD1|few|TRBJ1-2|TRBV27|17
TGTGCCAGCAGTACGGACAGGGGGACGTCGACCTTGTATGGCTACACCTTC
CASSTDRGTSTLYGYTF
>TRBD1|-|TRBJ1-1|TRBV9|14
TGTGCCAGCAGCACAATACAGGGGGGCACTGAAGCTTTCTTT
CASSTIQGGTEAFF
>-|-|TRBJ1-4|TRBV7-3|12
TGTGCCAGCAGCTTAATAGGGCTTGAACTGTTTTTT
CASSLIGLELFF
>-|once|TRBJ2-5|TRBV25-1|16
TGTGCCAGCTCCTCCCCGGGAACAGGGACCCAAGAGACCCAGTACTTC
CASSSPGTGTQETQYF
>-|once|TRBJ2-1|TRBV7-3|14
TGTGCCAGCAGCCAGGCCGGAGGTTACAATGAGCAGTTCTTC
CASSQAGGYNEQFF
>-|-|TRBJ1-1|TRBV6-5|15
TGTGCCAGCAGACAGGTTCGCACGGGCGGCACTGAAGCTTTCTTT
CASRQVRTGGTEAFF
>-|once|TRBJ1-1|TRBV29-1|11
TGCAGCGTTGATGGGGTTACTGAAGCTTTCTTT
CSVDGVTEAFF
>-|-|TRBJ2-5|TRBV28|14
TGTGCCAGCAGGACTTTTGGGGGCTCCGAGACCCAGTACTTC
CASRTFGGSETQYF
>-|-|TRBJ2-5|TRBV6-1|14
TGTGCCAGCACCCTAGGACCGCACCAAGAGACCCAGTACTTC
CASTLGPHQETQYF
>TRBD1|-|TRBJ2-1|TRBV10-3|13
TGTGCCATCAGTGGGACAGGGGTGAGTGAGCAGTTCTTC
CAISGTGVSEQFF
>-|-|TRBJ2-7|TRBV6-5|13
TGTGCCAGCAGTGAGAGGGAGTCCACCCAGTTTATGTTC
CASSERESTQFMF
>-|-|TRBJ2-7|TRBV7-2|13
TGTGCCAGCAGCCCCCGTAACACCGGCGAGCAGTACTTC
CASSPRNTGEQYF
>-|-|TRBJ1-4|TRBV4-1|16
TGCGCCAGCAGTCAATACACAGGGACAACTAATGAAAAACTGTTTTTT
CASSQYTGTTNEKLFF
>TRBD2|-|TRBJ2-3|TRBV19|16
TGTGCCAGTAGTATGCTAGCGGGAGGGACCACAGATACGCAGTATTTT
CASSMLAGGTTDTQYF
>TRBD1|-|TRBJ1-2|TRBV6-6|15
TGTGCCAGCAGTGGGGGACAGGGGTTCAACTATGGCTACACCTTC
CASSGGQGFNYGYTF
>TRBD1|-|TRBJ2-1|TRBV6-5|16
TGTGCCAGCAGTTACCGGGCGACAGGGCCCTACAATGAGCAGTTCTTC
CASSYRATGPYNEQFF
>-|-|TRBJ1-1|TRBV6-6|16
TGTGCCAGCATCACTACGGGAGCGCGGAGGAACACTGAAGCTTTCTTT
CASITTGARRNTEAFF
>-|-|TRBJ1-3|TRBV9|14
TGTGCCAGCAGCGTTACGGACTCTGGAAACACCATATATTTT
CASSVTDSGNTIYF
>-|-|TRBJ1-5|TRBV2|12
TGTGCCAGCAGGGCCAGCAATCAGCCCCAGCATTTT
CASRASNQPQHF
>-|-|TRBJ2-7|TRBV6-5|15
TGTGCCAGCAGTTACTCGAATACGGGATCCTACGAGCAGTACTTC
CASSYSNTGSYEQYF
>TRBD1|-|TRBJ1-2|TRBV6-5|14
TGTGCCAGCAGTTACCAGGGACAGGGAGGGGGCTACACCTTC
CASSYQGQGGGYTF
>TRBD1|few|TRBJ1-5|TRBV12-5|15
TGTGCTAGTTCAAACAGGGGGTTTAGCAATCAGCCCCAGCATTTT
CASSNRGFSNQPQHF
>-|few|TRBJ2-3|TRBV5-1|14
TGCGCCAGCAGCTTGCAGATTAGCACAGATACGCAGTATTTT
CASSLQISTDTQYF
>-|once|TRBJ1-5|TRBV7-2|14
TGTGCCAGCAGCTTAGTTGGTGACAATCAGCCCCAGCATTTT
CASSLVGDNQPQHF
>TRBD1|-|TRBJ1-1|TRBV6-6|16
TGTGCCAGCAGTTACCCTACCGGGACAGGGGACACTGAAGCTTTCTTT
CASSYPTGTGDTEAFF
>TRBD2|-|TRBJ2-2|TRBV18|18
TGTGCCAGCTCACCACGGCTAGCGGGATCCGCGAACACCGGGGAGCTGTTTTTT
CASSPRLAGSANTGELFF
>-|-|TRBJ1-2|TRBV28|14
TGTGCCAGCAGTTCTGGGGGGCCCCCCTATGGCTACACCTTC
CASSSGGPPYGYTF
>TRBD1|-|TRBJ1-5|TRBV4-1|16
TGCGCCAGCAGCCGAGGGACAGGCTTGGGAGATCGGCCCCAGCATTTT
CASSRGTGLGDRPQHF
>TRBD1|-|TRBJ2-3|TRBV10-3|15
TGTGCCATCAGAAAAAGACAGGGGTCTACAGATACGCAGTATTTT
CAIRKRQGSTDTQYF
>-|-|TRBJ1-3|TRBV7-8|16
TGTGCCAGCAGCTCCCCCTCCGGGATCTTAATGGGCACCATATATTTT
CASSSPSGILMGTIYF
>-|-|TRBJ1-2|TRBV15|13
TGTGCCACCAGCAGAGGGGCTAACTATGGCTACACCTTC
CATSRGANYGYTF
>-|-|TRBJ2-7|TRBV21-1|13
TGTGCCAGCACGAGGAGGGGCCACCACGAGCAGTACTTC
CASTRRGHHEQYF
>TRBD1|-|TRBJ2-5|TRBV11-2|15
TGTGCCAGCAGCTGGGACGGGACAGGACAAGAGACCCAGTACTTC
CASSWDGTGQETQYF
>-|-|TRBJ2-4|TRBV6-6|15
TGTGCCAGCAGTTACTCAGGTCTAGCCAAAAACATTCAGTACTTC
CASSYSGLAKNIQYF
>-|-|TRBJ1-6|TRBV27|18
TGTGCCAGCAGTTATACGGGACGGGGGAGCTCCTATAATTCACCCCTCCACTTT
CASSYTGRGSSYNSPLHF
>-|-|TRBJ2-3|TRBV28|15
TGTGCCAGCAGTTTAAATGCGGGTCGCACAGATACGCAGTATTTT
CASSLNAGRTDTQYF
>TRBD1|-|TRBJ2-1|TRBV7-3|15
TGTGCCAGCAGCGTGGACAGGGCCACTTACAATGAGCAGTTCTTC
CASSVDRATYNEQFF
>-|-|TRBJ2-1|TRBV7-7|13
TGTGCCAGCAGCAGCGGACTCTACAATGAGCAGTTCTTC
CASSSGLYNEQFF
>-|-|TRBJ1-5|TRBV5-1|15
TGCGCCAGCAGCTTGGAGCAGGGCGGCAATCAGCCCCAGCATTTT
CASSLEQGGNQPQHF
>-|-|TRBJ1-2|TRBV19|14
TGTGCCAGTACCCCGAGTCCCTCCGTTGGTGGCTACACCTTC
CASTPSPSVGGYTF
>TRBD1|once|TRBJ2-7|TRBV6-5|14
TGTGCCAGCAGTCCCCACGGACAGGGGTGGGAGCAGTACTTC
CASSPHGQGWEQYF
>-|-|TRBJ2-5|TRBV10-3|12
TGTGCCATCAGTGAGTCAATGGAGACCCAGTACTTC
CAISESMETQYF
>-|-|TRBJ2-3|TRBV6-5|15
TGTGCCAGCAGTTACCTAGGGGCTCGCACAGATACGCAGTATTTT
CASSYLGARTDTQYF
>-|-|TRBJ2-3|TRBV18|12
TGTGCCAGCTCACCACTAGGGGATACGCAGTATTTT
CASSPLGDTQYF
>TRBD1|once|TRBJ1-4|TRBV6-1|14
TGTGCCAGCAGAACCGGGACAGCGAATGAAAAACTGTTTTTT
CASRTGTANEKLFF
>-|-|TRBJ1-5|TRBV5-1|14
TGCGCCAGCAGTTCGGGTTCGTCCGATCAGCCCCAGCATTTT
CASSSGSSDQPQHF
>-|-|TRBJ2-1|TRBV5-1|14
TGCGCCAGCAGCTTTAGTTCGTCCTACAATGAGCAGTTCTTC
CASSFSSSYNEQFF
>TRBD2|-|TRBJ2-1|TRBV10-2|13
TGCGCCAGCAGCGCGGGGGAATACAATGAGCAGTTCTTC
CASSAGEYNEQFF
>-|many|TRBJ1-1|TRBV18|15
TGTGCCAGCTCACCACCGAAGACAAGGAACACTGAAGCTTTCTTT
CASSPPKTRNTEAFF
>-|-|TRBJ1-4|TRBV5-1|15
TGCGCCAGCAGCTTTTTGGGGGCGGATAATGAAAAACTGTTTTTT
CASSFLGADNEKLFF